This entry lists 29 T cell receptor beta chains sequenced from one sample in a study of cytomegalovirus exposure and HLA in healthy donors. PCR employed 60 Vbeta and 13 Jbeta primers. Sequencing was performed with immunoSEQ multiplex PCR; in TCRdb, only in-frame clones are kept and a portion is missing. The sample includes about 110,000 clones, 73% of them seen just once. Sequenced: PBMCs. The source of these receptors is a man aged 25 to 40 in good health and CMV-seronegative.

DNA for the CDR3: TGTGCCACCAGCAGAGATAGGCCACAGGGAGGCAATCAGCCCCAGCATTTT. Translation gives CATSRDRPQGGNQPQHF. V is TRBV15 and J is TRBJ1-5, with TRBD1 as a possible D gene (6 bases). The germline V and J ends were trimmed by 0 bases and 2 bases, with 14 bases remaining between them. Germline CDR1 and CDR2: LNHNV and YYDKDF (reference sequence). This CDR3 is built from 17 residues.

This chain uses TRBV19 with TRBJ1-1, with D unclear. The ends were cut back, 1 base at V and 3 bases at J, with 6 bases in the middle. This CDR3 is 13 amino acids long. Germline V gene data show CDR1 as LNHDA and CDR2 as SQIVND (reference sequence). Here the CDR3 DNA reads TGTGCCAGTAGTATAGTTATCGACACTGAAGCTTTCTTT. Protein: CASSIVIDTEAFF.

CDR3 region: CSVNQYGTGGRRADTQYF. The CDR3, as DNA: TGCAGCGTGAACCAGTACGGGACAGGGGGCAGGAGGGCAGATACGCAGTATTTT. This sequence joins TRBV29-1 and TRBJ2-3, with 12 bases lining up with TRBD1. Germline V gene lookup returns CDR1 SQVTM and CDR2 ANQGSEA. This CDR3 spans 18 amino acids. V shed 6 bases and J 4 bases; nucleotides not matched to a gene: 17.

V usage is TRBV6-1 and J usage is TRBJ2-1; D uncertain. The CDR3 runs 14 residues. The V gene lost 6 bases and the J gene lost 8 bases, with 17 bases spanning the gap. Germline V gives CDR1 MNHNS, CDR2 SASEGT. CDR3 in amino acids: CASRTPSSVDEQFF. CDR3 sequence (DNA): TGTGCCAGCAGAACTCCCTCATCGGTGGATGAGCAGTTCTTC.

This clone was recorded a few times. The rearrangement joins TRBV2 to TRBJ1-5; TRBD1 matches 7 bases. The ends lost 6 bases at V and 3 bases at J; junction bases unmatched: 5. Germline loops: CDR1 SNHLY, CDR2 FYNNEI. CDR3 length equals 14 residues. The CDR3: CASRSRGDNQPQHF. The CDR3 bases are TGTGCCAGCAGGTCCAGGGGGGACAATCAGCCCCAGCATTTT.

The V and J genes are TRBV28 and TRBJ1-5; 8 nucleotides line up with TRBD1. Germline CDR1 reads MDHEN; CDR2 reads SYDVKM. The CDR3 contains 16 residues. J gave up 3 bases and V 6 bases, and 10 bases lay outside the gene matches. CDR3 residues: CASSGPGTGDNQPQHF. The DNA of the CDR3 is TGTGCCAGCAGCGGTCCGGGGACAGGAGACAATCAGCCCCAGCATTTT.

V gene TRBV5-4 combines with J gene TRBJ2-2; TRBD1 might be the D (5 bases). The CDR3 runs 13 residues. Between the trimmed V and J ends, which lost 4 bases and 7 bases, there was a span of 11 bases. Germline V gene sequence: CDR1 SGHNT, CDR2 YYREEE (reference sequence). CDR3 in DNA: TGTGCCAGCAGCGGGGCCCAGATCGGGGAGCTGTTTTTT. It encodes CASSGAQIGELFF. The full variable domain, completed using reference TRBV5-4 and TRBJ2-2, is ETGVTQSPTHLIKTRGQQVTLRCSSQSGHNTVSWYQQALGQGPQFIFQYYREEENGRGNFPPRFSGLQFPNYSSELNVNALELDDSALYLCASSGAQIGELFFGEGSRLTVL.

The chain joins TRBV2 to TRBJ2-3; D is perhaps TRBD1 (6 bases). The length of the CDR3 is 15 residues. The V gene's germline CDR1 is SNHLY and CDR2 FYNNEI. Trimming pared 6 bases from V and 0 bases from J, leaving 13 bases between. The CDR3 region has the DNA TGTGCCAGCAGCCGGGACACTACTAGCACAGATACGCAGTATTTT. Amino acid sequence: CASSRDTTSTDTQYF.

This chain uses TRBV30 with TRBJ1-2; D ambiguous. V dropped 3 bases and J dropped 7 bases, with 15 bases sitting between them. The CDR3 has 13 amino acids. Germline V CDR1 and CDR2: GTSNPN, SVGIG (reference sequence). The CDR3 spells CAWSLTPSVGYTF. The CDR3 DNA follows: TGTGCCTGGAGCCTTACACCTTCCGTTGGCTACACCTTC.

This clone was detected a few times. The chain uses TRBV6-6 and TRBJ1-1; D remains unclear. Between the trimmed V and J ends, which lost 3 bases and 8 bases, there was a span of 13 bases. Germline lookup yields CDR1 MNHNY and CDR2 SVGAGI (reference sequence). The CDR3 runs to 13 residues. The CDR3 reads CASSYGKGGEAFF. CDR3 nucleotide sequence: TGTGCCAGCAGTTATGGGAAGGGCGGGGAAGCTTTCTTT.

This clone appeared once. J is TRBJ2-5 and V is TRBV4-1; the D is unclear. Germline assignment: CDR1 MGHRA and CDR2 YSYEKL. V gave up 1 base and J gave up 3 bases, with 12 bases separating them. The CDR3 is made up of 15 amino acids. CDR3 nucleotides: TGCGCCAGCAGCCAAGTAAATACAGAAGAAGAGACCCAGTACTTC. Its translation: CASSQVNTEEETQYF.

The chain couples TRBV7-9 to TRBJ1-2, with unresolved D. CDR3 size: 12 residues. The germline V gene has CDR1 SEHNR and CDR2 FQNEAQ (reference sequence). V dropped 0 bases and J dropped 8 bases, with 7 bases sitting between them. CDR3 region: CASSLAKRGYTF. CDR3 nucleotide sequence: TGTGCCAGCAGCTTAGCGAAGCGGGGCTACACCTTC.

This clone was detected a few times. This chain joins TRBV5-1 and TRBJ1-6; 8 nucleotides align to TRBD1. Germline loops: CDR1 SGHRS, CDR2 YFSETQ. The CDR3 covers 15 residues. V shed 3 bases and J 10 bases; nucleotides not matched to a gene: 9. The CDR3 spells CASSWRAGGESPLHF. CDR3 coding DNA: TGCGCCAGCAGCTGGAGGGCAGGGGGCGAATCACCCCTCCACTTT.

This chain uses TRBV29-1 with TRBJ2-3; no clear D gene. Trimming removed 8 bases at V and 4 bases at J, with 13 bases between. Germline-derived CDR1 and CDR2 are SQVTM and ANQGSEA. CDR3 size: 12 residues. Here the CDR3 reads CSSLFKADTQYF. DNA of the CDR3: TGCAGCTCACTGTTTAAAGCAGATACGCAGTATTTT.

J is TRBJ1-6 and V is TRBV30; TRBD1 agrees at 7 bases. This CDR3 region has 13 residues. V trimming: 5 bases; J trimming: 7 bases; junction bases outside the gene matches: 5. CDR1 and CDR2 (germline): GTSNPN, SVGIG (reference sequence). CDR3 protein: CAWSGQRNSPLHF. CDR3 bases: TGTGCCTGGTCGGGACAGAGAAATTCACCCCTCCACTTT.

V is TRBV19 and J is TRBJ1-1; D gene uncertain. Germline assignment: CDR1 LNHDA and CDR2 SQIVND (reference sequence). The CDR3 sequence is 14 residues long. Trimming removed 3 bases from V and 4 bases from J, with 12 bases in between. CDR3 DNA sequence: TGTGCCAGTAGTATGGAGGGAGTGGGCACTGAAGCTTTCTTT. It specifies CASSMEGVGTEAFF.

This chain connects TRBV5-1 to TRBJ1-1, with 7 bases identical to TRBD1. The junction had 7 bases not matched to a gene; V was cut back by 7 bases and J by 1 base. The CDR3 consists of 14 residues. Germline V CDR1 and CDR2: SGHRS, YFSETQ. CDR3: CASQGQPGNTEAFF. CDR3 nucleotide sequence: TGCGCCAGCCAGGGACAGCCGGGGAACACTGAAGCTTTCTTT.

This clone was detected once. The chain is built from TRBV10-2 and TRBJ1-1; 7 bases fit TRBD1. Germline V CDR1 and CDR2: WSHSY, SAAADI. The trim removed 6 bases at V and 0 bases at J, leaving 4 bases unmatched. The CDR3 runs 14 residues. The CDR3 spells CASRSGTVNTEAFF. The DNA of the CDR3 is TGCGCCAGCAGATCCGGGACAGTGAACACTGAAGCTTTCTTT.

The CDR3 DNA follows: TGCGCCAGCAGCCAAGTTGGGGGACAGGGGACCTACGAGCAGTACTTC. This codes for CASSQVGGQGTYEQYF. The chain combines TRBV4-1 with TRBJ2-7, with 10 bases matching TRBD1. Looked up from germline, CDR1 is MGHRA and CDR2 is YSYEKL. Germline trimming cut 1 base from V and 2 bases from J; bases unmatched to any gene: 5. The CDR3 totals 16 residues.

CDR3 residues: CASSQALAGSRTDTQYF. CDR3 nucleotides: TGCGCCAGCAGCCAAGCCCTAGCGGGATCCCGCACAGATACGCAGTATTTT. This sequence joins TRBV4-1 and TRBJ2-3, with 9 bases that match TRBD2. The germline CDR1 and CDR2 sequences are MGHRA and YSYEKL. J gave up 1 base and V 1 base, and 6 bases lay outside the gene matches. The CDR3 sequence is 17 residues long.

J is TRBJ2-3 and V is TRBV7-2, with TRBD1 as a possible D gene (6 bases). Trimming stripped 4 bases from V and 3 bases from J, with 17 bases between. Looked up from germline, CDR1 is SGHTA and CDR2 is FQGNSA. The CDR3 has 16 residues. CDR3 sequence (DNA): TGTGCCAGCAGCTCGAGAAGGACAGTGGTAACAGATACGCAGTATTTT. Its protein product is CASSSRRTVVTDTQYF.

The sample holds a few counts of this clone. The rearrangement joins TRBV11-2 to TRBJ2-5; 8 positions match TRBD1. The assigned J gene may be wrong: the sequence end matches TRBJ2-7 better. This CDR3 region has 15 residues. Germline V gene data show CDR1 as SGHAT and CDR2 as FQNNGV. Here the CDR3 DNA reads TGTGCCAGCAGCTTAGATAGCACAGGGGGATACGAGCAGTACTTC. This translates into CASSLDSTGGYEQYF.

The chain carries TRBV6-6 and TRBJ2-5; 7 nucleotides align to TRBD2. The V gene's germline CDR1 is MNHNY and CDR2 SVGAGI (reference sequence). The CDR3 runs to 15 residues. With 0 bases clipped from V and 5 bases from J, the junction kept 6 bases outside the gene matches. The CDR3 protein is CASSYSGGLGETQYF. The CDR3 DNA follows: TGTGCCAGCAGTTACTCGGGGGGGTTGGGCGAGACCCAGTACTTC.

V usage is TRBV6-1 and J usage is TRBJ1-1, with D uncertain. Germline V gene lookup returns CDR1 MNHNS and CDR2 SASEGT. Trimming stripped 7 bases from V and 3 bases from J, with 12 bases between. The CDR3 covers 13 residues. For the CDR3, the DNA is TGTGCCAGCATGTTCAAGCCCGACACTGAAGCTTTCTTT. Its translation: CASMFKPDTEAFF.

This clone has more than one count but fewer than ten. The chain recombines TRBV7-8 with TRBJ1-4, with D perhaps matching TRBD1 (5 bases). The CDR3 sequence is 16 residues long. Trimming took off 1 base at V and 5 bases at J, with 14 bases between the two ends. Germline V gene sequence: CDR1 SGHVS, CDR2 FQNEAQ. CDR3 sequence (DNA): TGTGCCAGCAGCTTAGGTTCAGGGCAGAGAAATGAAAAACTGTTTTTT. This translates into CASSLGSGQRNEKLFF. The whole variable domain, remainder taken from reference TRBV7-8 and TRBJ1-4, is GAGVSQSPRYKVAKRGQDVALRCDPISGHVSLFWYQQALGQGPEFLTYFQNEAQLDKSGLPSDRFFAERPEGSVSTLKIQRTQQEDSAVYLCASSLGSGQRNEKLFFGSGTQLSVL.

The chain is built from TRBV28 and TRBJ2-3; 9 positions match TRBD2. Germline trimming cut 11 bases from V and 2 bases from J; bases unmatched to any gene: 11. The germline V gene has CDR1 MDHEN and CDR2 SYDVKM. This CDR3 contains 15 residues. The CDR3 bases are TGTGCCGGAGGAACAGCGGGGGGAAACACAGATACGCAGTATTTT. Protein product: CAGGTAGGNTDTQYF.

In this sample, this clone turned up once. The chain uses TRBV19 and TRBJ1-6; 7 positions match TRBD1. The CDR3 runs to 13 residues. The germline CDR1 and CDR2 sequences are LNHDA and SQIVND (reference sequence). V gave up 5 bases and J gave up 7 bases; unmatched junction bases: 2. CDR3 amino acids: CASSPTGNSPLHF. The CDR3 region has the DNA TGTGCCAGTAGTCCGACAGGGAATTCACCCCTCCACTTT.

The V gene is TRBV5-6, the J gene TRBJ2-1, with TRBD1 identical over 8 bases. The CDR3 loop spans 14 amino acids. Germline V gives CDR1 SGHDT, CDR2 YYEEEE. Germline trimming cut 0 bases from V and 7 bases from J; bases unmatched to any gene: 3. CDR3 DNA sequence: TGTGCCAGCAGCTTGGTCACAGGGGGAAATGAGCAGTTCTTC. This encodes CASSLVTGGNEQFF.

The chain links TRBV11-2 to TRBJ1-5; D gene uncertain. Per the germline V gene, CDR1 is SGHAT and CDR2 is FQNNGV. CDR3 length: 14 amino acids. V shed 1 base and J shed 6 bases, with 10 bases lying between them. The CDR3 DNA is TGTGCCAGCAGCTTAGGGGCGATAGGTCAGCCCCAGCATTTT. This encodes CASSLGAIGQPQHF.